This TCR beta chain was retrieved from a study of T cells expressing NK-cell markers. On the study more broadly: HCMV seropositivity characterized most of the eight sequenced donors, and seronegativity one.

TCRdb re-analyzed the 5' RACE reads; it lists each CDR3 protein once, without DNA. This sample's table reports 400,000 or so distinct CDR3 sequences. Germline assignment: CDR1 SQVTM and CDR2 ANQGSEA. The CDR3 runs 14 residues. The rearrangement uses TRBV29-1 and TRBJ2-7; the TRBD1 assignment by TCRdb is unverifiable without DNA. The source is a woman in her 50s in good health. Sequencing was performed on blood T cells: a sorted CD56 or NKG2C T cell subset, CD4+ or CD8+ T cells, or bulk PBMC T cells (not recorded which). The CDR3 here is CSVRRTGGSYEQYF.